These 5 T cell receptor beta chains came from one sample sequenced in a study of blood T cell repertoires in COVID-19. Assay: immunoSEQ multiplex PCR; the TCRdb copy retains only in-frame clones and omits some. The sample shows some 150,000 clones, about nine tenths of them seen only once. The sample was peripheral blood. These receptors all come from a woman in her 70s with acute or convalescent COVID-19.

The chain couples TRBV9 to TRBJ2-7; D might be TRBD1 (5 bases). Deletions cut 3 bases from V and 2 bases from J, with 21 bases between. Per the germline V gene, CDR1 is SGDLS and CDR2 is YYNGEE. The CDR3 runs to 17 residues. CDR3 sequence (DNA): TGTGCCAGCAGCGCGGACGGGCGGACCCACAGGCCCTACGAGCAGTACTTC. It encodes CASSADGRTHRPYEQYF. Full variable domain (outside the CDR3, taken from reference TRBV9 and TRBJ2-7): DSGVTQTPKHLITATGQRVTLRCSPRSGDLSVYWYQQSLDQGLQFLIQYYNGEERAKGNILERFSAQQFPDLHSELNLSSLELGDSALYFCASSADGRTHRPYEQYFGPGTRLTVT.

The rearrangement uses TRBV19 and TRBJ1-5, with 10 positions matching TRBD1. Germline V gene data show CDR1 as LNHDA and CDR2 as SQIVND (reference sequence). V was pared by 7 bases and J by 5 bases, with 2 bases of the junction left unmatched. The CDR3 sequence is 13 residues long. CDR3 nucleotide sequence: TGTGCCAGTAAGGGGACAGGGGATCAGCCCCAGCATTTT. Protein product: CASKGTGDQPQHF.

This clone was found once. J is TRBJ1-2 and V is TRBV12-3 or TRBV12-4; possible D gene TRBD1, 6 bases. V was cut by 3 bases and J by 8 bases, with 13 bases left in between. The CDR3 is made up of 13 amino acids. This chain's CDR3 is CASSLEQGQGYTF. In nucleotides, the CDR3 is TGTGCCAGCAGTTTGGAACAGGGTCAAGGCTACACCTTC.

The chain links TRBV9 to TRBJ2-3; 9 bases fit TRBD2. Germline loops: CDR1 SGDLS, CDR2 YYNGEE. The CDR3 covers 14 residues. After removal of 4 bases from V and 6 bases from J, the junction contained 6 bases not matched to a gene. The CDR3 coding sequence is TGTGCCAGCAGCAAGACTAGCGGAGGCGATACGCAGTATTTT. Encoded protein: CASSKTSGGDTQYF.

The chain joins TRBV7-8 to TRBJ1-5, with TRBD1 matching 9 bases. The CDR3 totals 20 residues. The junction had 15 bases not matched to a gene; V was cut back by 1 base and J by 2 bases. In germline, CDR1 is SGHVS, CDR2 FQNEAQ. CDR3 bases: TGTGCCAGCAGCTTAGGGTATTCCGGGACAGGGTATGAGGGCAATCAGCCCCAGCATTTT. Its protein product is CASSLGYSGTGYEGNQPQHF.